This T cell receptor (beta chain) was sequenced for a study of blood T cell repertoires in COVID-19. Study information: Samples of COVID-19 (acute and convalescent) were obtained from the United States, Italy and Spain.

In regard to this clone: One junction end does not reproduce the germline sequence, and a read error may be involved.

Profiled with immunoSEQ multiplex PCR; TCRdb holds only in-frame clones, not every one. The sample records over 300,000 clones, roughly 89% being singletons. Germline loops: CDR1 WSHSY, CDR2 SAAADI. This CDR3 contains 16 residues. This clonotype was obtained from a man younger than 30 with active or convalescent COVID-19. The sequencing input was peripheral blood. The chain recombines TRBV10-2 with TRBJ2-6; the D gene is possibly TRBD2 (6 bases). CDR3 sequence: CASSERLGTGANVLTF. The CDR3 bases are TGCGCCAGCAGTGAGCGGTTGGGGACTGGGGCCAACGTGCTGACTTTC.